The TCR beta chain under discussion was sequenced for a study of blood T cell repertoires in COVID-19. V lost 1 base and J lost 9, with 10 bases in between. The CDR3 length is 13 residues. Germline V gives CDR1 LNHDA, CDR2 SQIVND (reference sequence). TCRdb's copy holds only in-frame clones and misses some; the assay was immunoSEQ multiplex PCR. This sample has about 110,000 clones, with 60% to 80% found just once. What was sequenced was peripheral blood. The source of this sequence is a woman older than 75 with active or convalescent COVID-19. V gene TRBV19 combines with J gene TRBJ1-5, with D perhaps matching TRBD1 (6 bases). DNA of the CDR3: TGTGCCAGTAGTATAGGGGGGCGTGGGCCCCAGCATTTT. Translating gives CASSIGGRGPQHF.